These 14 T cell receptor beta chains were all obtained from the same sample, sequenced in a study of cytomegalovirus exposure and HLA in healthy donors. The PCR had 60 Vbeta and 13 Jbeta primers. TCRdb's table, derived via immunoSEQ multiplex PCR, lists solely in-frame clones and lacks some. The sample has some 220,000 clones, about 85% seen once; the top ten hold 0.24%. Specimen: PBMCs. The origin of the receptors is a girl aged 2-10 years in good health and CMV-seronegative.

The DNA for the CDR3 is TGTGCCAGCAGCTCTGATCAGGGGGTCTATGGCTACACCTTC. Protein sequence: CASSSDQGVYGYTF. The chain recombines TRBV5-4 with TRBJ1-2; 7 bases are shared with TRBD1. CDR1 and CDR2 from the germline V gene are SGHNT and YYREEE (reference sequence). The CDR3 contains 14 residues. Trimming took 3 bases from V and 4 from J; bases not matched to a gene: 6.

This chain connects TRBV7-2 to TRBJ2-7; D is possibly TRBD1 (6 bases). Trimming left V 6 bases short and J 1 base short, with 16 bases between. The CDR3 contains 15 residues. From germline, CDR1 is SGHTA and CDR2 FQGNSA. CDR3 protein: CASSLDSSPSYEQYF. CDR3 DNA: TGTGCCAGCAGTTTGGACAGTTCCCCTTCCTACGAGCAGTACTTC.

V usage is TRBV29-1 and J usage is TRBJ2-3; 14 bases are shared with TRBD2. V was pared by 7 bases and J by 4 bases, with 7 bases of the junction left unmatched. The CDR3 is made up of 15 amino acids. CDR1 and CDR2 (germline): SQVTM, ANQGSEA. The CDR3 coding sequence is TGCAGCGCTCGGACTAGCGGGGGGTTATCAGATACGCAGTATTTT. Its translation: CSARTSGGLSDTQYF.

V and J are TRBV7-2 and TRBJ1-1; the D is unclear. CDR1 is SGHTA, CDR2 FQGNSA, per germline. V lost 5 bases and J 1 base, leaving 23 bases between the germline ends. The CDR3 consists of 18 residues. In nucleotides, the CDR3 is TGTGCCAGCAGCCCCAGAGGGTTGGCAGTCGAAAAGAACACTGAAGCTTTCTTT. Translation gives CASSPRGLAVEKNTEAFF.

V gene TRBV7-9 combines with J gene TRBJ1-2; TRBD1 matches 8 bases. The V segment lost 5 bases and the J segment 2 bases; nucleotides outside the gene matches: 13. CDR3 length: 17 amino acids. Looked up from germline, CDR1 is SEHNR and CDR2 is FQNEAQ (reference sequence). CDR3 amino acids: CASSDRDRPGRNYGYTF. CDR3 coding DNA: TGTGCCAGCAGCGACCGGGACAGGCCGGGGAGGAACTATGGCTACACCTTC. Supplemented by reference TRBV7-9 and TRBJ1-2, the full variable domain reads DTGVSQNPRHKITKRGQNVTFRCDPISEHNRLYWYRQTLGQGPEFLTYFQNEAQLEKSRLLSDRFSAERPKGSFSTLEIQRTEQGDSAMYLCASSDRDRPGRNYGYTFGSGTRLTVV.

The chain uses TRBV6-5 and TRBJ2-5; 7 nucleotides match TRBD1. V shed 6 bases and J 4 bases; nucleotides not matched to a gene: 5. Germline-derived CDR1 and CDR2 are MNHEY and SVGAGI. The CDR3 extends over 13 amino acids. The CDR3 loop reads CASRTYRGETQYF. In DNA form, the CDR3 reads TGTGCCAGCAGAACTTACAGGGGAGAGACCCAGTACTTC.

V usage is TRBV5-4 and J usage is TRBJ2-1; perhaps TRBD2 as D (7 bases). CDR1 and CDR2 from the germline V gene are SGHNT and YYREEE (reference sequence). CDR3 size: 15 residues. The V gene lost 3 bases and the J gene lost 1 base, with 11 bases spanning the gap. This chain's CDR3 is CASSSKGGSYNEQFF. CDR3 bases: TGTGCCAGCAGCTCCAAGGGGGGGTCCTACAATGAGCAGTTCTTC.

The table lists this clone with a few counts. The chain combines TRBV2 with TRBJ1-2; the D gene is possibly TRBD1 (6 bases). Germline CDR1 SNHLY, CDR2 FYNNEI. Trimming shortened V by 10 bases and J by 5 bases, and 17 bases separated the two germline ends. The CDR3 has 13 residues. CDR3 amino acids: CATGGGQTYGYTF. In DNA, the CDR3 is TGTGCCACCGGGGGGGGGCAAACGTATGGCTACACCTTC. Using reference TRBV2 and TRBJ1-2 for the parts outside the CDR3, the full variable domain is EPEVTQTPSHQVTQMGQEVILRCVPISNHLYFYWYRQILGQKVEFLVSFYNNEISEKSEIFDDQFSVERPDGSNFTLKIRSTKLEDSAMYFCATGGGQTYGYTFGSGTRLTVV.

The V call is TRBV19, the J call TRBJ2-1, with TRBD2 matching over 11 bases. Trimming at V came to 6 bases and at J to 4 bases, leaving 8 bases not matched to a gene. Germline loops: CDR1 LNHDA, CDR2 SQIVND (reference sequence). The CDR3 runs to 16 residues. The CDR3 DNA follows: TGTGCCAGTAGCAGAACTAGCGGGAGTTTGTACAATGAGCAGTTCTTC. It specifies CASSRTSGSLYNEQFF.

V gene TRBV10-3 combines with J gene TRBJ2-5; maybe TRBD1 (5 bases). The closer fit of TRBJ2-7 to the DNA end suggests the J call may be wrong. The CDR3 totals 12 residues. CDR1 ENHRY and CDR2 SYGVKD come from the germline V gene. CDR3 in DNA: TGTGCCATCAGAGCCGACAGTCGCGAGCAGTACTTC. It specifies CAIRADSREQYF.

As regards this clone: A junction end diverges from the germline sequence, so it may reflect a read error. The V call is TRBV7-9, the J call TRBJ2-1, with D possibly TRBD2 on 7 matching bases. Germline V lookup: CDR1 SEHNR, CDR2 FQNEAQ (reference sequence). The CDR3 spans 16 residues. The CDR3 coding sequence is TGTTCCAGCAGCTTAGGGGGGGGGAACTGGGGCTATGAGCAGTTCTTC. Amino acid sequence: CSSSLGGGNWGYEQFF.

The chain has TRBV19 and TRBJ2-5; 11 bases fit TRBD1. V lost 5 bases, J lost 5 bases, and 7 bases stayed unmatched. The CDR3 spans 15 residues. CDR1 is LNHDA and CDR2 is SQIVND in the germline V gene (reference sequence). The DNA for the CDR3 is TGTGCCAGTAGTCCCGGGACAGGGGGGAAGGAGACCCAGTACTTC. This translates into CASSPGTGGKETQYF.

The V gene is TRBV2, the J gene TRBJ1-2; 11 bases match TRBD1. The germline V gene has CDR1 SNHLY and CDR2 FYNNEI. Trimming at V came to 8 bases and at J to 4 bases, leaving 6 bases not matched to a gene. The CDR3 is 14 amino acids. The CDR3, as DNA: TGTGCCAGCGGCAGGACAGGGGGCACCTATGGCTACACCTTC. Translation: CASGRTGGTYGYTF.

Remarks on this clone: This specimen includes other DNA sequences encoding the same CDR3. CDR3 nucleotides: TGCGCCAGCAGCTTGGACGGGACCGGGGAGCTGTTTTTT. It encodes CASSLDGTGELFF. V gene TRBV5-1 combines with J gene TRBJ2-2, with D unresolved. The CDR3 runs 13 residues. V was cut by 0 bases and J by 5 bases, with 5 bases left in between. The germline gives CDR1 SGHRS, CDR2 YFSETQ.